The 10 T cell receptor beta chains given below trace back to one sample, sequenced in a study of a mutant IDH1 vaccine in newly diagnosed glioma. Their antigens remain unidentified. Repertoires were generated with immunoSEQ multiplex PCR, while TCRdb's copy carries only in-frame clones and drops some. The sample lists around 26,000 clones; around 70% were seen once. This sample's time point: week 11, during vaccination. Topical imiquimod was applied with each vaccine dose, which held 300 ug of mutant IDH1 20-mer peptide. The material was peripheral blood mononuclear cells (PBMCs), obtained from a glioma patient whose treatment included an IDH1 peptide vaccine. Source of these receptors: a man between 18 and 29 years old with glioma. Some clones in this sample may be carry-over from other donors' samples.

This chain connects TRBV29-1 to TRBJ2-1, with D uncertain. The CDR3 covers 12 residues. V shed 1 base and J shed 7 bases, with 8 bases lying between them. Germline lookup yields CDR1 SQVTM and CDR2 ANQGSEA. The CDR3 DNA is TGCAGCGTTGAAGTTCGTGGGAATGAGCAGTTCTTC. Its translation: CSVEVRGNEQFF.

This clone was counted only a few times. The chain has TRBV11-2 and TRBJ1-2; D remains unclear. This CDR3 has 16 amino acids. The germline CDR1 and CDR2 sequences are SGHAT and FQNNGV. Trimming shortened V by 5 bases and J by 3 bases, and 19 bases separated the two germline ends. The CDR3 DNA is TGTGCCAGCAGCGACACGGCGGGGAGAGGGCACTATGGCTACACCTTC. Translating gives CASSDTAGRGHYGYTF.

The CDR3 DNA reads as TGCGCCAGCAGCTTGGACGCGGGTTGGAACAATGAGCAGTTCTTC. Amino acids: CASSLDAGWNNEQFF. J is TRBJ2-1 and V is TRBV5-1; maybe TRBD2 (5 bases). With 0 bases removed from V and 5 bases from J, the gap between germline ends came to 12 bases. CDR3 length: 15 amino acids. Per the germline V gene, CDR1 is SGHRS and CDR2 is YFSETQ. Together with reference TRBV5-1 and TRBJ2-1, the CDR3 gives the full variable domain: KAGVTQTPRYLIKTRGQQVTLSCSPISGHRSVSWYQQTPGQGLQFLFEYFSETQRNKGNFPGRFSGRQFSNSRSEMNVSTLELGDSALYLCASSLDAGWNNEQFFGPGTRLTVL.

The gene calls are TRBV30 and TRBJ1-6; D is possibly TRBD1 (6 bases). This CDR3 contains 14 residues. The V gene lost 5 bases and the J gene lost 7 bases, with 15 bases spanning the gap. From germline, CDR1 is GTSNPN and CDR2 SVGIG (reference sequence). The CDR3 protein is CAWGIQGRNSPLHF. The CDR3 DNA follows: TGTGCCTGGGGGATACAGGGTCGGAATTCACCCCTCCACTTT.

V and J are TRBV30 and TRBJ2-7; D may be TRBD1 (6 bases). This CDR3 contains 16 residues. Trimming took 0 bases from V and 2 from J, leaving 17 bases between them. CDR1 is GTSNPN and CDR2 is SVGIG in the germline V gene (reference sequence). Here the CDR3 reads CAWSVDRSGAAYEQYF. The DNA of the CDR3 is TGTGCCTGGAGTGTTGATCGGTCAGGGGCTGCCTACGAGCAGTACTTC.

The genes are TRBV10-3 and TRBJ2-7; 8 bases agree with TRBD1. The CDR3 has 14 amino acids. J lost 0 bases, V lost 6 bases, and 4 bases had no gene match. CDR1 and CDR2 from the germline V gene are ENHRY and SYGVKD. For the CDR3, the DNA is TGTGCCATCAGCAGGACAGGGAACTCCTACGAGCAGTACTTC. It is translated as CAISRTGNSYEQYF.

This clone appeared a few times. CDR3 sequence reads: CASSGQGGYNEQFF. CDR3 sequence (DNA): TGTGCCAGCTCAGGACAGGGCGGGTACAATGAGCAGTTCTTC. The chain employs TRBV27 and TRBJ2-1; 8 bases line up with TRBD1. V gave up 8 bases and J gave up 4 bases; unmatched junction bases: 7. Germline V gives CDR1 MNHEY, CDR2 SMNVEV (reference sequence). CDR3 length equals 14 residues.

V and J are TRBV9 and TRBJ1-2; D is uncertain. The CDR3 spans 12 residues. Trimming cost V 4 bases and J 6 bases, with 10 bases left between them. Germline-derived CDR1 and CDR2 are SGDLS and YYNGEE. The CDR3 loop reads CASSPPRNGYTF. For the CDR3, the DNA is TGTGCCAGCAGCCCGCCCCGGAATGGCTACACCTTC.

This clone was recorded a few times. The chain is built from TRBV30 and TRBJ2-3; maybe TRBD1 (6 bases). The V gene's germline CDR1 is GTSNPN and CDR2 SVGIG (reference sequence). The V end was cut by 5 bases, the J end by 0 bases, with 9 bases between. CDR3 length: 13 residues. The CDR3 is CAWGRGSTDTQYF. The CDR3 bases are TGTGCCTGGGGAAGGGGGAGCACAGATACGCAGTATTTT.

The CDR3 protein is CASSLRTGELFF. Here the CDR3 DNA reads TGTGCCAGCAGCTTGCGCACCGGGGAGCTGTTTTTT. The chain employs TRBV13 and TRBJ2-2; D unclear. The CDR3 totals 12 residues. V lost 3 bases, J lost 4 bases, and 3 bases lay in between. CDR1 is PRHDT, CDR2 FYEKMQ, per germline (reference sequence). Drawing the rest from reference TRBV13 and TRBJ2-2, the complete variable domain is AAGVIQSPRHLIKEKRETATLKCYPIPRHDTVYWYQQGPGQDPQFLISFYEKMQSDKGSIPDRFSAQQFSDYHSELNMSSLELGDSALYFCASSLRTGELFFGEGSRLTVL.